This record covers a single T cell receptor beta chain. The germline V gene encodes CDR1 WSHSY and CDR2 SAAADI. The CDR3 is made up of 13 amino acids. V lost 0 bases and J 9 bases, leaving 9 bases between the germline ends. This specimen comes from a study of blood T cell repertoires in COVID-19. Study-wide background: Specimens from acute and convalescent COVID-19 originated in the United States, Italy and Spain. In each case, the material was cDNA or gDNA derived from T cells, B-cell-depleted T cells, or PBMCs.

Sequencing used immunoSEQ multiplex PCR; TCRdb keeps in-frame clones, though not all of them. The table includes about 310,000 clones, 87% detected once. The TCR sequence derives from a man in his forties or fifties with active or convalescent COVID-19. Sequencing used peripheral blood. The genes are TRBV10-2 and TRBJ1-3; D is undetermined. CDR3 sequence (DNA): TGCGCCAGCAGTGAGTCTACGGTTGGCACCATATATTTT. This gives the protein CASSESTVGTIYF.